Below are 20 T cell receptor beta chains sequenced from a single sample in a study of T cell responses to AZD1222 COVID-19 vaccine (dated by TCRdb to the early 2020s). The library relied on the immunoSEQ multiplex PCR assay. Entries here come from immuneACCESS through TCRdb and include only in-frame sequences with V and J called. Some clones fail to appear in such tables; in the studies checked, an unresolved V gene covers under half of the shortfall, and the cause of the remainder is unknown. In all, the sample holds more than 85,000 clones, and about 91% of those were seen once. The top ten clonotypes cover approximately 7.9% of the sample. Read against the paper, the sample's time point label means: baseline before first vaccination. The sample here was peripheral blood, taken on day 0 of AZD1222 vaccination. The origin of the receptors is an adult in good health.

The chain has TRBV24-1 and TRBJ1-1; D gene uncertain. V gave up 2 bases and J gave up 1 base, with 10 bases separating them. CDR1 and CDR2 (germline): KGHDR, SFDVKD. CDR3 length: 15 amino acids. The CDR3 region has the DNA TGTGCCACCAGTGATTCAAAGGCGGGGAACACTGAAGCTTTCTTT. Translation: CATSDSKAGNTEAFF.

The chain has TRBV7-2 and TRBJ2-1; the D call may be TRBD1 or TRBD2 (5 bases each). V lost 2 bases, J lost 1 base, and 12 bases lay in between. The CDR3 runs 16 residues. Germline V gives CDR1 SGHTA, CDR2 FQGNSA. The CDR3 loop reads CASSLTGDGSYNEQFF. The CDR3 nucleotides read TGTGCCAGCAGCTTAACCGGGGACGGATCCTACAATGAGCAGTTCTTC.

This rearrangement joins TRBV4-3 to TRBJ2-1, with a possible D match to TRBD2 (6 bases). Germline V gene data show CDR1 as LGHNA and CDR2 as YSLEER. The CDR3 runs 13 residues. Trimming shortened V by 3 bases and J by 6 bases, and 9 bases separated the two germline ends. In DNA, the CDR3 is TGCGCCAGCAGCCAGGGGGGTTTCAATGAGCAGTTCTTC. Translated: CASSQGGFNEQFF.

V and J are TRBV7-8 and TRBJ1-5; the D is unclear. Germline CDR1 reads SGHVS; CDR2 reads FQNEAQ. The CDR3 is 15 amino acids. Trimming shortened V by 0 bases and J by 0 bases, and 6 bases separated the two germline ends. The CDR3 DNA reads TGTGCCAGCAGCTTAGCCGGAGATAGCAATCAGCCCCAGCATTTT. Its protein product is CASSLAGDSNQPQHF.

This clone came up a few times. The rearrangement links TRBV4-1 to TRBJ2-7, with D hard to call. The V and J ends lost 0 bases and 2 bases respectively, with 11 bases between them. The CDR3 length is 15 residues. The germline V gene has CDR1 MGHRA and CDR2 YSYEKL. This chain's CDR3 is CASSQEERFPYEQYF. The DNA for the CDR3 is TGCGCCAGCAGCCAAGAAGAACGGTTTCCCTACGAGCAGTACTTC.

In nucleotides, the CDR3 is TGTGCCTGGAGTACAGGTATCCTCTCTGGAAACACCATATATTTT. Encoded protein: CAWSTGILSGNTIYF. This chain uses TRBV30 with TRBJ1-3; possibly TRBD1 for D (5 bases). The germline V and J ends were trimmed by 2 bases and 0 bases, with 11 bases remaining between them. The CDR3 is made up of 15 amino acids. Germline-derived CDR1 and CDR2 are GTSNPN and SVGIG (reference sequence).

V is TRBV20-1 and J is TRBJ2-3, with D possibly being TRBD1 or TRBD2 (5 bases each). Per germline, CDR1 DFQATT and CDR2 SNEGSKA (reference sequence). Trimming stripped 3 bases from V and 4 bases from J, with 11 bases between. The CDR3 extends over 13 amino acids. The CDR3 region is CSASPGAPDTQYF. Written as DNA, the CDR3 is TGCAGTGCTAGTCCCGGGGCGCCAGATACGCAGTATTTT.

V is TRBV7-9 and J is TRBJ2-3, with TRBD2 as a possible D gene (7 bases). Trimming took off 5 bases at V and 1 base at J, with 16 bases between the two ends. This CDR3 is 16 amino acids long. Per germline, CDR1 SEHNR and CDR2 FQNEAQ (reference sequence). The CDR3 loop reads CASSRWRGRRTDTQYF. In DNA form, the CDR3 reads TGTGCCAGCAGCAGGTGGCGGGGGCGCCGCACAGATACGCAGTATTTT.

V usage is TRBV28 and J usage is TRBJ1-3; no definite D call. The V gene's germline CDR1 is MDHEN and CDR2 SYDVKM. The CDR3 sequence is 12 residues long. V was trimmed by 7 bases and J by 4 bases, leaving 8 bases between them. CDR3 residues: CASTVGGNTIYF. In DNA, the CDR3 is TGTGCCAGCACGGTGGGAGGAAACACCATATATTTT. Drawing the rest from reference TRBV28 and TRBJ1-3, the complete variable domain is DVKVTQSSRYLVKRTGEKVFLECVQDMDHENMFWYRQDPGLGLRLIYFSYDVKMKEKGDIPEGYSVSREKKERFSLILESASTNQTSMYLCASTVGGNTIYFGEGSWLTVV.

This clone was picked up a small number of times. The chain uses TRBV5-1 and TRBJ2-6; D gene uncertain. Germline values: CDR1 SGHRS, CDR2 YFSETQ. The CDR3 consists of 15 residues. Deletions cut 2 bases from V and 0 bases from J, with 6 bases between. The CDR3 loop reads CASSLPFSGANVLTF. Here the CDR3 DNA reads TGCGCCAGCAGCTTACCGTTCTCTGGGGCCAACGTCCTGACTTTC. The full variable domain, its missing parts supplied by reference TRBV5-1 and TRBJ2-6, is KAGVTQTPRYLIKTRGQQVTLSCSPISGHRSVSWYQQTPGQGLQFLFEYFSETQRNKGNFPGRFSGRQFSNSRSEMNVSTLELGDSALYLCASSLPFSGANVLTFGAGSRLTVL.

This clone has only one observation. CDR3 loop: CASSQEQVRGYTF. CDR3 DNA: TGTGCCAGCAGCCAGGAACAGGTTCGAGGCTACACCTTC. The chain couples TRBV3-1 (or the pseudogene TRBV3-2) to TRBJ1-2; D is perhaps TRBD1 (5 bases). CDR3 size: 13 residues. The germline V gene has CDR1 LGHDT and CDR2 YNNKEL (reference sequence). Trimming stripped 3 bases from V and 8 bases from J, with 13 bases between.

The chain combines TRBV7-9 with TRBJ1-5, with no clear D. The CDR3 consists of 13 residues. Germline loops: CDR1 SEHNR, CDR2 FQNEAQ (reference sequence). Trimming stripped 1 base from V and 7 bases from J, with 8 bases between. CDR3 region: CASSLERGQPQHF. The CDR3 DNA follows: TGTGCCAGCAGCTTAGAGAGAGGACAGCCCCAGCATTTT.

The V gene is TRBV2, the J gene TRBJ1-2; D may be TRBD1 (5 bases). CDR1 is SNHLY and CDR2 is FYNNEI in the germline V gene. CDR3 length: 13 residues. With 7 bases removed from V and 2 bases from J, the gap between germline ends came to 11 bases. The CDR3 DNA sequence: TGTGCCAGCATTACATGGGGGAACTATGGCTACACCTTC. Residues: CASITWGNYGYTF. The full variable domain, with the rest looked up from reference TRBV2 and TRBJ1-2, is EPEVTQTPSHQVTQMGQEVILRCVPISNHLYFYWYRQILGQKVEFLVSFYNNEISEKSEIFDDQFSVERPDGSNFTLKIRSTKLEDSAMYFCASITWGNYGYTFGSGTRLTVV.

V usage is TRBV11-2 and J usage is TRBJ2-3; D might be TRBD2 (6 bases). With 5 bases removed from V and 3 bases from J, the gap between germline ends came to 12 bases. The germline CDR1 and CDR2 sequences are SGHAT and FQNNGV. The CDR3 has 14 residues. The DNA for the CDR3 is TGTGCCAGCAGCATCCGACGGGGGACAGATACGCAGTATTTT. Its translation is CASSIRRGTDTQYF.

This clone showed up just once. V and J are TRBV10-3 and TRBJ2-3; TRBD2 matches 9 bases. The CDR3 is 15 residues long. Trimming at V came to 6 bases and at J to 6 bases, leaving 10 bases not matched to a gene. CDR1 ENHRY and CDR2 SYGVKD come from the germline V gene. Here the CDR3 DNA reads TGTGCCATCAGAGGTAGCGGGGGTTCCGCGGATACGCAGTATTTT. It codes for CAIRGSGGSADTQYF.

This clone showed up just once. A junction boundary mismatches the germline segment, possibly from a read error. The chain joins TRBV30 to TRBJ1-3; TRBD1 matches at 8 bases. The CDR3 is 14 residues long. In germline, CDR1 is GTSNPN, CDR2 SVGIG (reference sequence). The CDR3 DNA is TGTGCCGGGAGCAGGGGGCCAACTGGAAACACCATATATTTT. Translating it yields CAGSRGPTGNTIYF.

This chain uses TRBV3-1 (or the pseudogene TRBV3-2) with TRBJ2-5; TRBD1 agrees at 8 bases. The V gene end was trimmed by 4 bases and the J gene end by 2 bases; junction bases not matched to a gene: 6. The CDR3 loop spans 15 amino acids. Germline V gene sequence: CDR1 LGHDT, CDR2 YNNKEL (reference sequence). DNA for the CDR3: TGTGCCAGCAGCCCTCGACAGGGGCGACAAGAGACCCAGTACTTC. As protein: CASSPRQGRQETQYF.

Written as DNA, the CDR3 is TGTGCCAGCAGCCTCGTGACTAGCTCGAGCTCCTACAATGAGCAGTTCTTC. Encoded protein: CASSLVTSSSSYNEQFF. The V and J genes are TRBV3-1 (or the pseudogene TRBV3-2) and TRBJ2-1; TRBD2 aligns across 7 bases. The trim removed 4 bases at V and 0 bases at J, leaving 9 bases unmatched. The CDR3 runs to 17 residues. Per germline, CDR1 LGHDT and CDR2 YNNKEL (reference sequence).

The genes are TRBV4-2 and TRBJ1-2; perhaps TRBD1 as D (5 bases). The CDR3 is 14 residues long. V lost 0 bases and J lost 6, with 11 bases in between. The germline gives CDR1 LGHNA, CDR2 YNFKEQ. This chain's CDR3 is CASSQDRRVDGYTF. CDR3 bases: TGTGCCAGCAGCCAAGATCGCAGGGTCGATGGCTACACCTTC.

This rearrangement joins TRBV6-5 to TRBJ1-2; the match to TRBD1 covers 9 bases. The V gene's germline CDR1 is MNHEY and CDR2 SVGAGI. J gave up 3 bases and V 6 bases, and 8 bases lay outside the gene matches. This CDR3 comprises 15 residues. The CDR3 spells CASRPPGQGYYGYTF. CDR3 DNA sequence: TGTGCCAGCAGGCCCCCGGGACAGGGATACTATGGCTACACCTTC.